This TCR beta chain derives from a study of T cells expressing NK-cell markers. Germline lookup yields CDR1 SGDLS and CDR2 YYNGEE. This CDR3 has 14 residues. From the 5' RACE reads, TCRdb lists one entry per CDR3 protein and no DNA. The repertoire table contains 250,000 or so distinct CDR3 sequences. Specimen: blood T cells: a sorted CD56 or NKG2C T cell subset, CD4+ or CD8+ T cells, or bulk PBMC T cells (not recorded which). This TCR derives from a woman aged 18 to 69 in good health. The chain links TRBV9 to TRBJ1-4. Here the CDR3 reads CASSVQVSGEKLFF.